This T cell receptor (beta chain) originates from a study of control samples from healthy donors and cancer patients. The junction had 8 bases not matched to a gene; V was cut back by 10 bases and J by 6 bases. CDR1 and CDR2 from the germline V gene are SNHLY and FYNNEI. There are 13 residues in the CDR3. Clones were read by immunoSEQ multiplex PCR, and TCRdb kept only the in-frame ones, dropping some. This repertoire shows some 140,000 clones, 80% to 90% found once; its top ten account for roughly 8.7%. The chain joins TRBV2 to TRBJ2-3; 9 bases agree with TRBD2. Sequencing was done on a sample of blood. The sequence was obtained from a woman in her 30s in good health. The CDR3 bases are TGTGCCACCCGCGGACTAGCGCGGGATACGCAGTATTTT. Translation gives CATRGLARDTQYF.